A selection of T cell receptor beta chains follows, all from one sample in a study of blood T cell repertoires in COVID-19. Clones were sequenced by immunoSEQ multiplex PCR, and TCRdb holds only the in-frame ones, with some missing. The table includes 350,000 to 400,000 clones, 90% detected once. The sample consisted of peripheral blood. These receptors were obtained from a man between 18 and 35 years old with active or convalescent COVID-19. Each CDR3 is given with its conserved first and last residue. The D gene is left open where the match is weak. Clone size is not always given. Where it is, it says once, few, many or a class for expanded clones.

>TRBV7-2|TRBD2|.|TRBJ2-3
TGTGCCAGCAGCCCGACTAGCACCATCACAGCAGATACGCAGTATTTT
CASSPTSTITADTQYF
>TRBV27|TRBD1|.|TRBJ2-3
TGTGCCAGCAGTGTCAATTGGGACAGGGGGACAGATACGCAGTATTTT
CASSVNWDRGTDTQYF
>TRBV12-3/TRBV12-4|.|.|TRBJ1-2
TGTGCCAGCAGCCTAAATAATAACTATGGCTACACCTTC
CASSLNNNYGYTF
>TRBV7-2|.|.|TRBJ2-7
TGTGCCAGCACCAATTCCTACGAGCAGTACTTC
CASTNSYEQYF
>TRBV25-1|TRBD2|.|TRBJ2-2
TGTGCCAGTTCGTTCCGGACTAGCGGCACCGGGGAGCTGTTTTTT
CASSFRTSGTGELFF
>TRBV7-3|.|.|TRBJ2-2
TGTGCCAGCAGGCTTGACAGTTCCACCGGGGAGCTGTTTTTT
CASRLDSSTGELFF
>TRBV2|.|.|TRBJ2-7
TGTGCCAGCAGTGAAACCCCCAATCTGGCTGTGCAGTACTTC
CASSETPNLAVQYF
>TRBV23-1|.|.|TRBJ1-6
TGCGCCAGCAGTCAATCCCCAACGACAGCCACCTATAATTCACCCCTCCACTTT
CASSQSPTTATYNSPLHF
>TRBV6-5|TRBD1|.|TRBJ2-1
TGTGCCAGCAGTTACAGGGACAGGGAATACAATGAGCAGTTCTTC
CASSYRDREYNEQFF
>TRBV6-5|.|.|TRBJ1-2
TGTGCCAGCAGTTTCGACAGGTTCTATGGCTACACCTTC
CASSFDRFYGYTF
>TRBV28|.|.|TRBJ2-1
TGTGCCAGCAGCGAGCGGAATGAGCAGTTCTTC
CASSERNEQFF
>TRBV28|.|.|TRBJ2-1
TGTGCCAGCGGTTGGGGCGGGGACGGCAATGAGCAGTTCTTC
CASGWGGDGNEQFF
>TRBV24-1|TRBD2|.|TRBJ2-5
TGTGCCACCAGTGATGGTGGTAGGGAGGGGCAAGAGACCCAGTACTTC
CATSDGGREGQETQYF
>TRBV4-2|.|.|TRBJ1-2
TGTGCCAGCAGTCAGGATCGGACAACGAATAACTATGGCTACACCTTC
CASSQDRTTNNYGYTF
>TRBV25-1|TRBD1|once|TRBJ2-5
TGTGCCAGCAGTGGAGGGGCCGGGACAGCCTCAGGGGAGACCCAGTACTTC
CASSGGAGTASGETQYF
>TRBV12-5|.|.|TRBJ1-2
TGTGCTAGTGGTTTTAGTTCTAACCCTCGCCGGGGCTACACCTTC
CASGFSSNPRRGYTF
>TRBV21-1|.|few|TRBJ1-1
TGTGCCAGCAGCTCATTCATGGAAGCGATCGGAGAGAACACTGAAGCTTTCTTT
CASSSFMEAIGENTEAFF
>TRBV27|.|.|TRBJ1-2
TGTGCCAGCAGTTTAGGGGGCAAGGTCTATGGCTACACCTTC
CASSLGGKVYGYTF
>TRBV5-8|TRBD2|.|TRBJ2-1
TGTGCCAGCAGCTTGGTTCTAGCGGGGAAATTTGGGGCGGAGCAGTTCTTC
CASSLVLAGKFGAEQFF
>TRBV10-3|TRBD1|once|TRBJ2-3
TGTGCCATCAGTGCAGGGGACAGAGGCCCCCAAATCACAGATACGCAGTATTTT
CAISAGDRGPQITDTQYF
>TRBV5-8|TRBD1|.|TRBJ1-6
TGTGCCAGCAGCTTCCAGACAGGGGTGAACTCACCCCTCCACTTT
CASSFQTGVNSPLHF
>TRBV7-9|.|.|TRBJ2-3
TGTGCCAGCAGCTTAGCGAGGGCTAGCGGCACAGATACGCAGTATTTT
CASSLARASGTDTQYF
>TRBV10-3|.|.|TRBJ2-3
TGTGCCATCAGTGAGTCGGCGGGGAGCACAGATACGCAGTATTTT
CAISESAGSTDTQYF
>TRBV7-3|TRBD1|few|TRBJ2-1
TGTGCCAGCAGCCCGACAGGGGACAATGAGCAGTTCTTC
CASSPTGDNEQFF
>TRBV15|TRBD1|.|TRBJ2-4
TGTGCCACCAGCAATTGGGGACAGGGGCAGAACATTCAGTACTTC
CATSNWGQGQNIQYF
>TRBV5-1|TRBD1|.|TRBJ1-3
TGCGCCAGCAGCTTCACAGGGGTGGACACCATATATTTT
CASSFTGVDTIYF
>TRBV25-1|TRBD1|.|TRBJ2-2
TGTGCCAGCAGTAAACAGGGGGTCGGCGGGGAGCTGTTTTTT
CASSKQGVGGELFF
>TRBV6-5|TRBD1|.|TRBJ2-5
TGTGCCAGCAGCCGGACAGGGGTAGAGACCCAGTACTTC
CASSRTGVETQYF
>TRBV19|.|.|TRBJ1-2
TGTGCCAGTAGTGATTTTCCGGTAGCTAACTATGGCTACACCTTC
CASSDFPVANYGYTF
>TRBV19|.|.|TRBJ1-5
TGTGCCAGTAGGACCAAAGTATGGGGCGATGGCAATCAGCCCCAGCATTTT
CASRTKVWGDGNQPQHF
>TRBV14|.|.|TRBJ2-3
TGTGCCAGCAGCCAAGGTCCGGGACTCGGTAGAATCACAGATACGCAGTATTTT
CASSQGPGLGRITDTQYF
>TRBV2|.|.|TRBJ2-7
TGTGCCAGCTCTAATGGGGCCCACTACGAGCAGTACTTC
CASSNGAHYEQYF
>TRBV19|TRBD1|.|TRBJ1-5
TGTGCCAGTAGCGGGACAGCCCTTATCGCCGGGAGTCAGCCCCAGCATTTT
CASSGTALIAGSQPQHF
>TRBV4-2|.|.|TRBJ1-6
TGTGCCAGCAGCCAAGACCAGAACACCGATAATTCACCCCTCCACTTT
CASSQDQNTDNSPLHF
>TRBV18|TRBD1|once|TRBJ1-1
TGTGCCAGCTCACCGGGACAGGGAAACACTGAAGCTTTCTTT
CASSPGQGNTEAFF
>TRBV23-1|TRBD1|few|TRBJ1-5
TGCGCCAGCAGTCAGCCTCCGGGACAGGGGTGGGGGTATAGCAATCAGCCCCAGCATTTT
CASSQPPGQGWGYSNQPQHF
>TRBV28|.|.|TRBJ1-1
TGTGCCAGTTCCACAGGGTTTCACGCTTTCTTT
CASSTGFHAFF
>TRBV18|TRBD1|.|TRBJ1-4
TGTGCCAGTTACAGGGGGCCTAATGAAAAACTGTTTTTT
CASYRGPNEKLFF
>TRBV5-1|TRBD1|once|TRBJ1-1
TGCGCCAGCAGCCCGCTCACAGGGGGTTTTGGGAACACTGAAGCTTTCTTT
CASSPLTGGFGNTEAFF
>TRBV29-1|.|.|TRBJ2-3
TGCAGCGTAGAGGGGGGGACAGATACGCAGTATTTT
CSVEGGTDTQYF
>TRBV6-2/TRBV6-3|TRBD2|.|TRBJ2-7
TGTGCCAGCAGTTACAGACTAGCGGGAAAAGACTACGAGCAGTACTTC
CASSYRLAGKDYEQYF
>TRBV27|.|.|TRBJ1-2
TGTGCCAGCAGAGCGGCAACTTCCTATGGCTACACCTTC
CASRAATSYGYTF
>TRBV4-1|TRBD1|.|TRBJ2-1
TGCGCCAGCAGCCAAGATTCTAGGGGGACAGGCTCCTACAATGAGCAGTTCTTC
CASSQDSRGTGSYNEQFF
>TRBV4-1|.|.|TRBJ2-3
TGCGCCAGCAGTCAGGAGAGGGCAGATACGCAGTATTTT
CASSQERADTQYF
>TRBV9|TRBD2|.|TRBJ2-3
TGTGCCAGCAGCGCTCTCCTGGGGCGGGGGGGAGATACGCAGTATTTT
CASSALLGRGGDTQYF
>TRBV7-6|TRBD1|once|TRBJ1-1
TGTGCCAGCAGCCGGGACAGAGGTATGAACACTGAAGCTTTCTTT
CASSRDRGMNTEAFF
>TRBV29-1|TRBD2|.|TRBJ2-3
TGCAGCGTTGTGGCTAGCGGGGGTTTGCCAGATACGCAGTATTTT
CSVVASGGLPDTQYF
>TRBV13|.|.|TRBJ2-1
TGTGCCAGCAGCTTAGAAGGAGTCGAAAGCTCCTACAATGAGCAGTTCTTC
CASSLEGVESSYNEQFF
>TRBV9|TRBD1|.|TRBJ1-1
TGTGCCAGCAGCGCCAGGGGGGCAAACACTGAAGCTTTCTTT
CASSARGANTEAFF
>TRBV9|TRBD1|.|TRBJ2-7
TGTGCCAGCAGCGTAGTGGGACAGGGGACCGGGGAGCAGTACTTC
CASSVVGQGTGEQYF
>TRBV6-6|.|.|TRBJ2-7
TGTGCCAGCAGGCCCCCTATAGGGGCCAGCTCCTACGAGCAGTACTTC
CASRPPIGASSYEQYF
>TRBV2|TRBD1|.|TRBJ2-2
TGTGCCAGCAGCCGTACGGACAGGGTCACCGGGGAGCTGTTTTTT
CASSRTDRVTGELFF
>TRBV28|.|.|TRBJ2-2
TGTGCCAGCAGGAGGGATTTGGCCGGGGAGCTGTTTTTT
CASRRDLAGELFF
>TRBV21-1|.|.|TRBJ2-7
TGTGCCACCCGATATTACCATTACGGGCAGTACTTC
CATRYYHYGQYF